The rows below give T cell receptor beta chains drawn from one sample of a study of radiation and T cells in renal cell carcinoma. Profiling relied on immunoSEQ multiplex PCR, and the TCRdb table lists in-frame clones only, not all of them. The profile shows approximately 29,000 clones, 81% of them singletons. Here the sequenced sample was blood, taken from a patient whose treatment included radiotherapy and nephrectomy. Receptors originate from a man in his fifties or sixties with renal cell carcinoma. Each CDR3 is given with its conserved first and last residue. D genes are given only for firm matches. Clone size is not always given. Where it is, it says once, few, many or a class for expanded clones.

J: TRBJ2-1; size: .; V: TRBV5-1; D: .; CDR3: CASSVAEDSYNEQFF; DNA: TGCGCCAGCAGCGTTGCGGAAGACTCCTACAATGAGCAGTTCTTC
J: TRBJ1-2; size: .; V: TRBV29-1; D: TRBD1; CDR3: CSVGAPGRGASGYTF; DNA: TGCAGCGTTGGGGCCCCAGGCAGGGGGGCGTCGGGCTACACCTTC
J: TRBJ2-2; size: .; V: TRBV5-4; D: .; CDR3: CASSLAGNLAGELFF; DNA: TGTGCCAGCAGCTTGGCCGGGAATCTGGCCGGGGAGCTGTTTTTT
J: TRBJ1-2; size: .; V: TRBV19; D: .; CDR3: CASVQGNGGYTF; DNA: TGTGCCAGTGTTCAGGGAAATGGTGGCTACACCTTC
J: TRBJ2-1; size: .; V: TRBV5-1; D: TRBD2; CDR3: CASSGAGTSGRFDEQFF; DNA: TGCGCCAGCAGCGGGGCGGGAACTAGCGGGAGGTTCGATGAGCAGTTCTTC
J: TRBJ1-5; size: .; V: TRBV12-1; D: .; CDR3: CASSHRWTQPQHF; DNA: TGTGCCAGCAGCCATAGATGGACTCAGCCCCAGCATTTT
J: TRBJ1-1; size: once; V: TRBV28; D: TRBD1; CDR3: CASTQGANTEAFF; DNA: TGTGCCAGCACCCAGGGGGCGAACACTGAAGCTTTCTTT
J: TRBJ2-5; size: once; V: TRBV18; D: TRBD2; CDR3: CASSPRLADQETQYF; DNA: TGTGCCAGCTCACCTCGGCTAGCGGACCAAGAGACCCAGTACTTC
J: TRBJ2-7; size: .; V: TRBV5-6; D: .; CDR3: CASSLNGYYWGYEQYF; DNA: TGTGCCAGCAGCTTAAACGGGTACTATTGGGGCTACGAGCAGTACTTC
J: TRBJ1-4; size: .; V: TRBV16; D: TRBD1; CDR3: CASRPEGARNEKLFF; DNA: TGTGCCAGCAGACCCGAGGGGGCGCGGAATGAAAAACTGTTTTTT
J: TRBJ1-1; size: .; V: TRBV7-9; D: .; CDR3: CASSALVWSPAPSTEAFF; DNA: TGTGCCAGCAGCGCCTTGGTCTGGTCCCCAGCCCCCAGCACTGAAGCTTTCTTT
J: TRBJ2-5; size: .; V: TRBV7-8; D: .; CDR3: CASSSGLQETQYF; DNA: TGTGCCAGCAGCTCTGGACTGCAAGAGACCCAGTACTTC
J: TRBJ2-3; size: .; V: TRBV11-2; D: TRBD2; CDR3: CASSDPGGAAGTQYF; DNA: TGTGCCAGCAGCGATCCGGGAGGGGCGGCAGGTACGCAGTATTTT
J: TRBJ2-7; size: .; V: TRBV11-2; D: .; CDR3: CASSLQAYEQYF; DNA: TGTGCCAGCAGCCTACAAGCCTACGAGCAGTACTTC
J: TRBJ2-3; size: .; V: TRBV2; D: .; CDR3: CASSEGEYTDTQYF; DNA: TGTGCCAGCAGTGAAGGCGAATACACAGATACGCAGTATTTT
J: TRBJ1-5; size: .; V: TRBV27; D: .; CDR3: CASSLRPGNQPQHF; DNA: TGTGCCAGCAGTTTACGCCCGGGGAATCAGCCCCAGCATTTT
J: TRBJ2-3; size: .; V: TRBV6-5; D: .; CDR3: CASSYSASSDTQYF; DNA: TGTGCCAGCAGTTACTCGGCCAGCTCAGATACGCAGTATTTT
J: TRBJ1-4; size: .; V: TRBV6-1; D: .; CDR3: CASSPGPATNEKLFF; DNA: TGTGCCAGCAGTCCGGGACCTGCAACTAATGAAAAACTGTTTTTT
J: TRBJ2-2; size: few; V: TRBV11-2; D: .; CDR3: CASSFGGVPGELFF; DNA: TGTGCCAGCAGCTTTGGAGGGGTCCCCGGGGAGCTGTTTTTT
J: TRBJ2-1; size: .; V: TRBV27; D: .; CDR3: CASSSTGPNEQFF; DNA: TGTGCCAGCAGTTCTACGGGGCCCAATGAGCAGTTCTTC
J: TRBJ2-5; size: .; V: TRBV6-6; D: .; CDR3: CASRQLTYEETQYF; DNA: TGTGCCAGCAGACAATTAACCTACGAAGAGACCCAGTACTTC
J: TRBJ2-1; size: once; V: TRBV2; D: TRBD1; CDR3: CATTFTGAPYNEQFF; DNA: TGTGCCACTACTTTTACAGGGGCCCCCTACAATGAGCAGTTCTTC
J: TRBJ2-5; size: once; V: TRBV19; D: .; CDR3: CASSGKGETQYF; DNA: TGTGCCAGTTCAGGTAAAGGAGAGACCCAGTACTTC
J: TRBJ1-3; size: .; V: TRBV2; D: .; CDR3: CAGGGYTGNTIYF; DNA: TGTGCCGGGGGGGGCTACACTGGAAACACCATATATTTT
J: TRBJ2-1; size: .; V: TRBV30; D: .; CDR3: CAWKGQGIEQFF; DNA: TGTGCCTGGAAGGGGCAAGGGATTGAGCAGTTCTTC
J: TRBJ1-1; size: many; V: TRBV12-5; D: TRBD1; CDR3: CASGPTRQGWTEAFF; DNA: TGTGCTAGTGGCCCAACTAGACAGGGTTGGACTGAAGCTTTCTTT
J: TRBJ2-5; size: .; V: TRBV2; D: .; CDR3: CASRLAGRETQYF; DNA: TGTGCCAGCAGGCTAGCCGGGAGAGAGACCCAGTACTTC
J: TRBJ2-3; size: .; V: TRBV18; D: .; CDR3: CASSPPGGESSTDTQYF; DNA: TGTGCCAGCTCACCCCCCGGGGGAGAATCTAGCACAGATACGCAGTATTTT
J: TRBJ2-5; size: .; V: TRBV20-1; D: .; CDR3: CSAVFQETQYF; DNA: TGCAGTGCCGTCTTCCAAGAGACCCAGTACTTC
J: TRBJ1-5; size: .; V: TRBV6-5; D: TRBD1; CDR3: CASRGQGGANQPQHF; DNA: TGTGCCAGCAGGGGACAGGGGGGTGCAAATCAGCCCCAGCATTTT
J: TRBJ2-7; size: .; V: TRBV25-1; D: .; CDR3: CASSEFYSTDEQYF; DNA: TGTGCCAGCAGTGAATTCTACAGCACAGACGAGCAGTACTTC
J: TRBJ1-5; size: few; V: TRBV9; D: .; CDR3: CASSATDGLNQPQHF; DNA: TGTGCCAGCAGCGCGACGGACGGGCTTAATCAGCCCCAGCATTTT
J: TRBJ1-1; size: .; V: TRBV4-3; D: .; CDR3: CASSHQRENTEAFF; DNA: TGCGCCAGCAGCCACCAGAGGGAGAACACTGAAGCTTTCTTT
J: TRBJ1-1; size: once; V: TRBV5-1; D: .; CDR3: CASSLAGGRGLRNTEAFF; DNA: TGCGCCAGCAGCTTGGCCGGGGGGCGCGGGTTGAGGAACACTGAAGCTTTCTTT
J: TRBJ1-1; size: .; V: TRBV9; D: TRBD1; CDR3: CASSVGATGGSAFF; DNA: TGTGCCAGCAGCGTAGGGGCCACAGGGGGTTCAGCTTTCTTT
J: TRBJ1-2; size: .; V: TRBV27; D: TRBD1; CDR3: CASKTGPNYGYTF; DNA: TGTGCCAGCAAGACAGGGCCTAACTATGGCTACACCTTC
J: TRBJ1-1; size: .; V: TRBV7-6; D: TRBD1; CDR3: CASSLLGTERTEAFF; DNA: TGTGCCAGCAGCTTGCTAGGGACAGAACGGACTGAAGCTTTCTTT
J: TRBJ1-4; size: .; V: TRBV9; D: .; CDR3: CASSVEGVTLNEKLFF; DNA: TGTGCCAGCAGCGTAGAAGGCGTAACCCTTAATGAAAAACTGTTTTTT
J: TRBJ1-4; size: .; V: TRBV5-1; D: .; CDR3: CASSLGGVEKLFF; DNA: TGCGCCAGCAGCTTAGGCGGAGTAGAAAAACTGTTTTTT
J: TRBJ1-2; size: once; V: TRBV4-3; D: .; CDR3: CASSPTEGPYGYTF; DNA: TGCGCCAGCAGCCCAACGGAAGGGCCCTATGGCTACACCTTC
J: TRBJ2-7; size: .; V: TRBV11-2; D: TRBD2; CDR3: CASSSAPGGSYEQYF; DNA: TGTGCCAGCAGCTCGGCCCCCGGGGGGTCCTACGAGCAGTACTTC
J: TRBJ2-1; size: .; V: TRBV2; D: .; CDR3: CASRILFNEQFF; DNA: TGTGCCAGCAGGATTCTTTTCAATGAGCAGTTCTTC
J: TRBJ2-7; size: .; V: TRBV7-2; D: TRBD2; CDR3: CASSSRGLAGVEQYF; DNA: TGTGCCAGCAGCTCGAGGGGACTAGCGGGGGTGGAGCAGTACTTC
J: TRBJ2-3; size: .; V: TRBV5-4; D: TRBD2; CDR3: CASSLPGLEGRTQYF; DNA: TGTGCCAGCAGCTTACCGGGACTAGAGGGACGTACGCAGTATTTT
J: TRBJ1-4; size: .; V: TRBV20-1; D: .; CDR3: CSARVAEKLFF; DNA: TGCAGTGCGAGGGTGGCTGAAAAACTGTTTTTT
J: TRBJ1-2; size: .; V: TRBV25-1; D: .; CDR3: CASRETAGGSGYTF; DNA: TGTGCCAGCAGGGAGACGGCGGGGGGCTCTGGCTACACCTTC